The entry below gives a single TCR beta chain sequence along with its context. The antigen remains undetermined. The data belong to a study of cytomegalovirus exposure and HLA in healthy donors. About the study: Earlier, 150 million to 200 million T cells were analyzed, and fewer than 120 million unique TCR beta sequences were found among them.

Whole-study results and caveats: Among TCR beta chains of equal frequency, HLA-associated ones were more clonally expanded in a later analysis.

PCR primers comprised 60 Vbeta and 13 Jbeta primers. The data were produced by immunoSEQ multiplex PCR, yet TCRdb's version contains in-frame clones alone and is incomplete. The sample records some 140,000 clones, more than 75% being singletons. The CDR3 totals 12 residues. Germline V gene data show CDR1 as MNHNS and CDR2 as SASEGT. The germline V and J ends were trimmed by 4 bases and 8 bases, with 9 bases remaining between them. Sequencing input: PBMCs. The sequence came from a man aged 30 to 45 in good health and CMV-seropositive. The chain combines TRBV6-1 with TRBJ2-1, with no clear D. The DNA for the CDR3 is TGTGCCAGCAGTGGGTTTGGAGATGAGCAGTTCTTC. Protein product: CASSGFGDEQFF.